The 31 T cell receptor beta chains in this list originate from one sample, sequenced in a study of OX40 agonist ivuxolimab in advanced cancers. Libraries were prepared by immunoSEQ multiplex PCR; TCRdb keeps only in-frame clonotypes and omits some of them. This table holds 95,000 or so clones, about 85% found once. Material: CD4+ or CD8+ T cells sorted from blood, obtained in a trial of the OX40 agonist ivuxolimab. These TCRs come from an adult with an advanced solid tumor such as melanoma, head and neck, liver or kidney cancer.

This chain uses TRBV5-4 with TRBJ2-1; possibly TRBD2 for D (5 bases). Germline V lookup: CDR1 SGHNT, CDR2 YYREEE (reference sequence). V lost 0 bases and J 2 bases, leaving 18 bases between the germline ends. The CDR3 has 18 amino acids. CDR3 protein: CASSLGVARVNPYNEQFF. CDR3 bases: TGTGCCAGCAGCTTGGGGGTAGCGCGGGTCAATCCCTACAATGAGCAGTTCTTC.

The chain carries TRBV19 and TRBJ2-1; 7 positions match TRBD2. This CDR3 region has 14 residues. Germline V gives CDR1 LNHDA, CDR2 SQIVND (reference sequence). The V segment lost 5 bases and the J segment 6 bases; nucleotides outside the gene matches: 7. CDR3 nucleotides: TGTGCCAGTAGTCTCCAGACTAGCAGCAATGAGCAGTTCTTC. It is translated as CASSLQTSSNEQFF.

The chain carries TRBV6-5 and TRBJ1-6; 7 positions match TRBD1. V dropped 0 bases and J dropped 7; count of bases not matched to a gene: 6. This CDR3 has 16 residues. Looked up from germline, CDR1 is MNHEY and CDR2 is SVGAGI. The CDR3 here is CASSYSMGQINSPLHF. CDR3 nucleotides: TGTGCCAGCAGTTACTCGATGGGACAGATCAATTCACCCCTCCACTTT.

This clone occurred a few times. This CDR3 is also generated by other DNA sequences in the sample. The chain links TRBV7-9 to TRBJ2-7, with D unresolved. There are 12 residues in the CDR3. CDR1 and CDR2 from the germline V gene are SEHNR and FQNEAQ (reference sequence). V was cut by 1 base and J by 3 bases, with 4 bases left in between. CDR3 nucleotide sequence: TGTGCCAGCAGCTTAGGGAGCTACGAGCAGTACTTC. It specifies CASSLGSYEQYF.

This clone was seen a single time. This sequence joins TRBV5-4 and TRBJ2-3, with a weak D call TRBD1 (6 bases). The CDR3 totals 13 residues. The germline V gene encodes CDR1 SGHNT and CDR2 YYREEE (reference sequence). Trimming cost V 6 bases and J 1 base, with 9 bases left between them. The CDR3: CASKDSRTDTQYF. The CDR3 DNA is TGTGCCAGCAAGGACAGCCGCACAGATACGCAGTATTTT.

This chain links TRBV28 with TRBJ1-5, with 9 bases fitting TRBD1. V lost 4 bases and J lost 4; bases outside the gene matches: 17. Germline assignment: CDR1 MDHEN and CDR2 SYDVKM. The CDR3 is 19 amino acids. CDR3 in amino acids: CASSSPRGQGFSRNQPQHF. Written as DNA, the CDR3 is TGTGCCAGCAGTTCGCCGAGGGGACAGGGTTTTAGTAGGAATCAGCCCCAGCATTTT.

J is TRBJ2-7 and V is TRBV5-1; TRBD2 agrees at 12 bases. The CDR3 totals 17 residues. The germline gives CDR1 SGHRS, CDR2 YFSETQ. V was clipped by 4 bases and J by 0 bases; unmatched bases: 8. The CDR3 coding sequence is TGCGCCAGCAGCCCAGGGACTAGCGGGCAGAGCTCCTACGAGCAGTACTTC. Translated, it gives CASSPGTSGQSSYEQYF.

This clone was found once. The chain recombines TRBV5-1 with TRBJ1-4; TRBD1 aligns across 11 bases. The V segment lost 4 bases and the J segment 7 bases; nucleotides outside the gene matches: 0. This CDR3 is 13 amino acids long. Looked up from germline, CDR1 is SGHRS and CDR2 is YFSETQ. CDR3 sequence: CASSGTGGEKLFF. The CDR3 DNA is TGCGCCAGCAGCGGGACAGGGGGTGAAAAACTGTTTTTT. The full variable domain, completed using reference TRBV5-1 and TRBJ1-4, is KAGVTQTPRYLIKTRGQQVTLSCSPISGHRSVSWYQQTPGQGLQFLFEYFSETQRNKGNFPGRFSGRQFSNSRSEMNVSTLELGDSALYLCASSGTGGEKLFFGSGTQLSVL.

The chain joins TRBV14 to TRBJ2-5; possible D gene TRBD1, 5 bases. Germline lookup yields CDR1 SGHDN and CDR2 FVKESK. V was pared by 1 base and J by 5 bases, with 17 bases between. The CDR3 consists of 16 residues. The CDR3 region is CASSQGRQPKGETQYF. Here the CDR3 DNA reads TGTGCCAGCAGCCAAGGGCGACAGCCAAAGGGGGAGACCCAGTACTTC.

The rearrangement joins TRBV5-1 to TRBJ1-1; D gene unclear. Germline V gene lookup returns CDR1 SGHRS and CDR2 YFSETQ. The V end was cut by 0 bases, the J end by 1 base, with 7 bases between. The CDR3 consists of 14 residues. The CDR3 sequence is CASSLDTENTEAFF. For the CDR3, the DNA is TGCGCCAGCAGCTTGGACACCGAGAACACTGAAGCTTTCTTT.

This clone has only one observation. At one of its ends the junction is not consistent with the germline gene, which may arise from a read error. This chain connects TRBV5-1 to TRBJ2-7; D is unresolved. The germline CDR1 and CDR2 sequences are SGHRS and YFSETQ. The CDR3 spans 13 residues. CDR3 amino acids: CASSLGLFYEQYF. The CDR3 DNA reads TGTGCCAGCAGCTTAGGGCTCTTCTACGAGCAGTACTTC.

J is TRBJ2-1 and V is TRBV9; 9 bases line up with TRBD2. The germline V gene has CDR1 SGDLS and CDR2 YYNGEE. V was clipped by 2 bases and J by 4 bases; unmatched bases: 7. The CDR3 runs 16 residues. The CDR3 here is CASSVGGRDRYNEQFF. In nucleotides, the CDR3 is TGTGCCAGCAGCGTGGGCGGGAGGGACCGATACAATGAGCAGTTCTTC.

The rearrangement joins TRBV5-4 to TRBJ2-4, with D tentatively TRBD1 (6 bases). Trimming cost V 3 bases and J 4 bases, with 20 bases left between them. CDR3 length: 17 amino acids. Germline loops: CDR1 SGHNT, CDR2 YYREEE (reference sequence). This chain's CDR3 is CASSWTDRGRLKNIQYF. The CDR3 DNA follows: TGTGCCAGCAGCTGGACGGACAGAGGGAGATTAAAAAACATTCAGTACTTC.

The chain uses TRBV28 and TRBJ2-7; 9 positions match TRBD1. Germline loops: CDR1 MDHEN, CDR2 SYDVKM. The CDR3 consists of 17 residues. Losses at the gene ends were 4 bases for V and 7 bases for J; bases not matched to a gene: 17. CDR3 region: CASSYRLRDRASLEQYF. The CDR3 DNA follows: TGTGCCAGCAGTTATCGTCTCCGGGACAGGGCGTCCTTGGAGCAGTACTTC. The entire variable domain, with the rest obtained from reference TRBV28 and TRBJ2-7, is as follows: DVKVTQSSRYLVKRTGEKVFLECVQDMDHENMFWYRQDPGLGLRLIYFSYDVKMKEKGDIPEGYSVSREKKERFSLILESASTNQTSMYLCASSYRLRDRASLEQYFGPGTRLTVT.

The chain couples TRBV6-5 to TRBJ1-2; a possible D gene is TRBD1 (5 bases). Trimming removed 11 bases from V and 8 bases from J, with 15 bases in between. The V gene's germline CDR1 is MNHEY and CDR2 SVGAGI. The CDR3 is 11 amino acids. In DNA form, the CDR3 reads TGTGCCGGGGGTGTGGGGAGCGGCTACACCTTC. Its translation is CAGGVGSGYTF.

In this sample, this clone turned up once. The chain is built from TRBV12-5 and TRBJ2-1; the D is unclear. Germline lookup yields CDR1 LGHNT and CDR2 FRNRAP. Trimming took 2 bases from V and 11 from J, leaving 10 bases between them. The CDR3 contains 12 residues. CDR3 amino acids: CASGLNWGKQFF. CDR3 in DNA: TGTGCTAGTGGTTTGAACTGGGGAAAGCAGTTCTTC.

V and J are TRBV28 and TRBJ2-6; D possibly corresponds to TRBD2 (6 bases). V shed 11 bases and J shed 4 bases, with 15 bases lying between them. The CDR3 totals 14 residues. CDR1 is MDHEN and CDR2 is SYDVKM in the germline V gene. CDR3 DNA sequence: TGTGCCGGAGGGGCCGCGGCCGGGGCCAACGTCCTGACTTTC. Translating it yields CAGGAAAGANVLTF. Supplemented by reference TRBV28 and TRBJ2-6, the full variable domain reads DVKVTQSSRYLVKRTGEKVFLECVQDMDHENMFWYRQDPGLGLRLIYFSYDVKMKEKGDIPEGYSVSREKKERFSLILESASTNQTSMYLCAGGAAAGANVLTFGAGSRLTVL.

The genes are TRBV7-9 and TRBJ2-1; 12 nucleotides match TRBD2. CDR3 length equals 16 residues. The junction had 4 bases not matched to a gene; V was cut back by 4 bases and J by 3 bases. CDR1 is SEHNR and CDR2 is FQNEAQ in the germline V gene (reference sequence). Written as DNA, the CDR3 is TGTGCCAGCAGCTCCACTAGCGGGAGGCGCTACAATGAGCAGTTCTTC. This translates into CASSSTSGRRYNEQFF.

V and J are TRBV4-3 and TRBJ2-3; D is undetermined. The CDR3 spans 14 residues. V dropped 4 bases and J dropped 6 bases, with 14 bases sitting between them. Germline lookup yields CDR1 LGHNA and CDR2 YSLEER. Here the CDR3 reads CASSRNSQQDTQYF. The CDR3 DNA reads TGCGCCAGCAGCCGTAATTCCCAGCAGGATACGCAGTATTTT.

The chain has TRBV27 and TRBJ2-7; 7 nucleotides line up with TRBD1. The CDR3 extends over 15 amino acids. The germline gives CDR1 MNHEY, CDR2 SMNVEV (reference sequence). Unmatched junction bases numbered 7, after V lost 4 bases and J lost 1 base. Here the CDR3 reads CASSYSGQNSYEQYF. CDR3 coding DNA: TGTGCCAGCAGTTATTCGGGACAGAATTCCTACGAGCAGTACTTC.

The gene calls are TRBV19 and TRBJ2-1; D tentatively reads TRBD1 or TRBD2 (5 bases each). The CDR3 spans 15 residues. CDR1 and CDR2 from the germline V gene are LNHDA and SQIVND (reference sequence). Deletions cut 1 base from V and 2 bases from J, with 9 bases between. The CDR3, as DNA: TGTGCCAGTAGTATAGGGGGGTCTGCCTACAATGAGCAGTTCTTC. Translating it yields CASSIGGSAYNEQFF.

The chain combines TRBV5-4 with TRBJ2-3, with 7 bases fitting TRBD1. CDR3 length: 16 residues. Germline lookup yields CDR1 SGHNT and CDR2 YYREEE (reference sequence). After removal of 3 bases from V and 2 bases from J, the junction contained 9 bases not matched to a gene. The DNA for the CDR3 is TGTGCCAGCAGCTCAGGGGGTGATAAGCTCACAGATACGCAGTATTTT. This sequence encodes CASSSGGDKLTDTQYF.

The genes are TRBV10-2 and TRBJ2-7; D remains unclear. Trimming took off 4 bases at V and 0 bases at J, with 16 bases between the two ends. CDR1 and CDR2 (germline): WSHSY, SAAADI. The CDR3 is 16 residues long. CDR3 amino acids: CASSALVARNSYEQYF. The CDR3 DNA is TGCGCCAGCAGTGCTTTGGTCGCGCGCAACTCCTACGAGCAGTACTTC.

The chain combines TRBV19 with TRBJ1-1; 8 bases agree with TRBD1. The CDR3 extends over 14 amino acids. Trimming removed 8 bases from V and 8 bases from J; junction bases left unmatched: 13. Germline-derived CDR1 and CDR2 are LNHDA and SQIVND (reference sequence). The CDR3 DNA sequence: TGTGCCAGTTCGCTAAGGGCAGGGGGCTCGGAAGCTTTCTTT. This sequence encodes CASSLRAGGSEAFF.

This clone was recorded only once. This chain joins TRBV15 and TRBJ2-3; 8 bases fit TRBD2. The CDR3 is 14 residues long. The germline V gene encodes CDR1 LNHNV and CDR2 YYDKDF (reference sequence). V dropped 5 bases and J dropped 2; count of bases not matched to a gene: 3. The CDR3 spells CATSPLAVTDTQYF. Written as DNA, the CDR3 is TGTGCCACCAGCCCACTAGCGGTCACAGATACGCAGTATTTT. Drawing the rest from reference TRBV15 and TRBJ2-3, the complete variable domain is DAMVIQNPRYQVTQFGKPVTLSCSQTLNHNVMYWYQQKSSQAPKLLFHYYDKDFNNEADTPDNFQSRRPNTSFCFLDIRSPGLGDTAMYLCATSPLAVTDTQYFGPGTRLTVL.

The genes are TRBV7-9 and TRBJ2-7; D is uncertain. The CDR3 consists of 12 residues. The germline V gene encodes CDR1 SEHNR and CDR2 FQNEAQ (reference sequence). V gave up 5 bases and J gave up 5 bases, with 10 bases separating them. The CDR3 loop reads CASSPYTHEQYF. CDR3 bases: TGTGCCAGCAGCCCCTATACGCACGAGCAGTACTTC.

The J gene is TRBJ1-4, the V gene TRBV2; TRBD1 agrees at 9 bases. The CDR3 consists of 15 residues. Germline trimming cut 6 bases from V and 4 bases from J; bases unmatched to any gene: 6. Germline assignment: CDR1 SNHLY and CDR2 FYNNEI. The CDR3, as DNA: TGTGCCAGCAGGGACACGACAGGGGGTAATGAAAAACTGTTTTTT. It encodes CASRDTTGGNEKLFF.

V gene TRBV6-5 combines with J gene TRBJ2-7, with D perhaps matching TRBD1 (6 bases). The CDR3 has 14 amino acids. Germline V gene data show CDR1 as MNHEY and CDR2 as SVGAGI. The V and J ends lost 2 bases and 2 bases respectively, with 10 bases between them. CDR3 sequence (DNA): TGTGCCAGCAGTTACGAGGGGGATACCTACGAGCAGTACTTC. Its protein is CASSYEGDTYEQYF.

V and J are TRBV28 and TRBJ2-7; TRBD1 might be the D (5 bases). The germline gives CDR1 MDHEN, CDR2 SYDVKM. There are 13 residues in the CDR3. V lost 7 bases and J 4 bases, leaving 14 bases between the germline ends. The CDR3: CASTGPRVYEQYF. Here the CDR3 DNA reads TGTGCCAGCACGGGTCCCAGGGTGTACGAGCAGTACTTC.

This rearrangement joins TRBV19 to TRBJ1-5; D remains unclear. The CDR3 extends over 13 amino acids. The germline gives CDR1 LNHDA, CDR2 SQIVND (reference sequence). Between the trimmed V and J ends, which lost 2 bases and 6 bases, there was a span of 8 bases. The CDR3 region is CASSIQVTQPQHF. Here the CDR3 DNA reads TGTGCCAGTAGTATACAGGTAACTCAGCCCCAGCATTTT.

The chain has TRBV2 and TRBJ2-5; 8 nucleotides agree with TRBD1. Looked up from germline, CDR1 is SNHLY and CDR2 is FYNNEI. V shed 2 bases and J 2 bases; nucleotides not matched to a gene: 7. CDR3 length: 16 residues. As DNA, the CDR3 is TGTGCCAGCAGTGAATTCGGACAGGGTGGGCAAGAGACCCAGTACTTC. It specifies CASSEFGQGGQETQYF.